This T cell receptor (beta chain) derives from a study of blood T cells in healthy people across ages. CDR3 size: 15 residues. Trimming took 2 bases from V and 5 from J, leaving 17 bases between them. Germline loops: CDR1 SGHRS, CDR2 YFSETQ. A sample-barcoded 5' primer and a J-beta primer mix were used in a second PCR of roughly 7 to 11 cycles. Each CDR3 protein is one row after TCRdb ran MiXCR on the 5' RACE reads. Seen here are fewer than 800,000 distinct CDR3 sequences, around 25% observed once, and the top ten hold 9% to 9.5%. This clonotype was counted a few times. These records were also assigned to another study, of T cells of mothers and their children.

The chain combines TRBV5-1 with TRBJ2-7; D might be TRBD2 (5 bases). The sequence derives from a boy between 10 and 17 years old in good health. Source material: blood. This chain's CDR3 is CASSFGIPPSHEQYF. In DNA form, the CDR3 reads TGCGCCAGCAGCTTCGGGATCCCCCCTTCCCACGAGCAGTACTTC.